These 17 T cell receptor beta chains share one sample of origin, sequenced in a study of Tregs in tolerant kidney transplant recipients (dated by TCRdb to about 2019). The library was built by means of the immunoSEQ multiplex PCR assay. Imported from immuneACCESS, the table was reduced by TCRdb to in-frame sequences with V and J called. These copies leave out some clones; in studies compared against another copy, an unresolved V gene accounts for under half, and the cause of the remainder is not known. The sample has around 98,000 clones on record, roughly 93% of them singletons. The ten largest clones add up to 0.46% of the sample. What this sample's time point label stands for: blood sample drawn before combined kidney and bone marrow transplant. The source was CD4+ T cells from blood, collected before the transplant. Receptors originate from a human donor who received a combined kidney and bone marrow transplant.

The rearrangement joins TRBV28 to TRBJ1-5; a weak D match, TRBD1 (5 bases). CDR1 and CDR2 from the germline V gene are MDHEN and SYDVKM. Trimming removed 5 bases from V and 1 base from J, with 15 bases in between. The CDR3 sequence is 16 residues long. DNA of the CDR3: TGTGCCAGCAGTCTCAGGGTCGCAGTGAGCAATCAGCCCCAGCATTTT. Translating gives CASSLRVAVSNQPQHF.

CDR3 protein: CASSEIPGAYEQYF. DNA of the CDR3: TGCGCCAGCAGTGAAATCCCGGGGGCCTACGAGCAGTACTTC. The V and J genes are TRBV5-1 and TRBJ2-7; a weak D match, TRBD2 (6 bases). Trimming shortened V by 5 bases and J by 2 bases, and 14 bases separated the two germline ends. The germline gives CDR1 SGHRS, CDR2 YFSETQ. The CDR3 contains 14 residues.

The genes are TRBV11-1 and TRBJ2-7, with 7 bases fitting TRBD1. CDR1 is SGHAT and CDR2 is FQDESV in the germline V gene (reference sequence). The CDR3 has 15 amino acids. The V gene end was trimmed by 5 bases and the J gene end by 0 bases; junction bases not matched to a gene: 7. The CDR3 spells CASSLRQGHSYEQYF. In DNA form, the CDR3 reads TGTGCCAGCAGCCTACGACAGGGTCACTCCTACGAGCAGTACTTC.

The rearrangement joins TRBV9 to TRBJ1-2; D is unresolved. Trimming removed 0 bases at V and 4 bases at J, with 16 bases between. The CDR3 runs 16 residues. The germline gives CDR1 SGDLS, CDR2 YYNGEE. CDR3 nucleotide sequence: TGTGCCAGCAGCGTAGTTTCCCGGTCGGAGGGCTATGGCTACACCTTC. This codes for CASSVVSRSEGYGYTF. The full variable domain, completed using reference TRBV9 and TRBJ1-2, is DSGVTQTPKHLITATGQRVTLRCSPRSGDLSVYWYQQSLDQGLQFLIQYYNGEERAKGNILERFSAQQFPDLHSELNLSSLELGDSALYFCASSVVSRSEGYGYTFGSGTRLTVV.

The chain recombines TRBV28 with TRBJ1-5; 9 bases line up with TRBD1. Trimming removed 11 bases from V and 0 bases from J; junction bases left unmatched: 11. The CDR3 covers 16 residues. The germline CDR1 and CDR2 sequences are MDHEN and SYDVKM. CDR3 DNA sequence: TGTGCCGCTCGGGACAGGGTCTCTTTTAGCAATCAGCCCCAGCATTTT. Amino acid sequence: CAARDRVSFSNQPQHF.

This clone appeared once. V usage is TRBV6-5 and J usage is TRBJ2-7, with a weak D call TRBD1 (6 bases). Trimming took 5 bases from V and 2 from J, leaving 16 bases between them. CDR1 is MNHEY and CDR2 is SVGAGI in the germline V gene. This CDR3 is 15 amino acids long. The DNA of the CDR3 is TGTGCCAGCAGTCCTTATCGGGACACCACCTACGAGCAGTACTTC. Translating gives CASSPYRDTTYEQYF.

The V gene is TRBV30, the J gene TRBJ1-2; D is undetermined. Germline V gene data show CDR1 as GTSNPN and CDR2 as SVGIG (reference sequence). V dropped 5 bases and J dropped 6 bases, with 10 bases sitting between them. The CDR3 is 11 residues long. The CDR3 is CAWDKRDGYTF. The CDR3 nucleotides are TGTGCCTGGGATAAGAGGGATGGCTACACCTTC.

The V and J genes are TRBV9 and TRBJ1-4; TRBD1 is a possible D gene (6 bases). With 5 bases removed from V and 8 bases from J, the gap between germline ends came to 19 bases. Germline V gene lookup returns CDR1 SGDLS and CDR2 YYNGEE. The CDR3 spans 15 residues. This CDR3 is CASSISGGAREKLFF. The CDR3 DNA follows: TGTGCCAGCAGTATAAGTGGGGGGGCGCGCGAAAAACTGTTTTTT.

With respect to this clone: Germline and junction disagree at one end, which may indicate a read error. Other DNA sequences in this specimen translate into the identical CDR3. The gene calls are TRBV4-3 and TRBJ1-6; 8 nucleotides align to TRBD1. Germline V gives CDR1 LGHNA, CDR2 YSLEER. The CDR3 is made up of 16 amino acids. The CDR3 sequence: CASSQSRQGINSPLHF. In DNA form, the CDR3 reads TGCGCCAGCAGCCAAAGCAGACAGGGGATCAATTCCCCCCTCCACTTT.

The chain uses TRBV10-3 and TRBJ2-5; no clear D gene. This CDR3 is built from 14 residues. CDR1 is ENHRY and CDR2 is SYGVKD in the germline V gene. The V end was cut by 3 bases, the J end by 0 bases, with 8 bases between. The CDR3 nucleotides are TGTGCCATCAGTGACCCTAGATACCAAGAGACCCAGTACTTC. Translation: CAISDPRYQETQYF.

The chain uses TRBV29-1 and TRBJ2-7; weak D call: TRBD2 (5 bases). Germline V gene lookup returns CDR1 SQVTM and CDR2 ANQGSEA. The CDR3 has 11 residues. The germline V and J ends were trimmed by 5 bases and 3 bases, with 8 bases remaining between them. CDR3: CSVSGSYEQYF. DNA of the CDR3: TGCAGCGTTTCGGGGAGCTACGAGCAGTACTTC.

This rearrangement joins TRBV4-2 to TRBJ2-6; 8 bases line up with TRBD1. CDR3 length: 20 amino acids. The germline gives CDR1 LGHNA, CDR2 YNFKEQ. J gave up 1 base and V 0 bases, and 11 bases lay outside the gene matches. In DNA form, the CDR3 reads TGTGCCAGCAGCCAAGACGGTACAGGGGGAAGTTTGTCTGGGGCCAACGTCCTGACTTTC. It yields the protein CASSQDGTGGSLSGANVLTF.

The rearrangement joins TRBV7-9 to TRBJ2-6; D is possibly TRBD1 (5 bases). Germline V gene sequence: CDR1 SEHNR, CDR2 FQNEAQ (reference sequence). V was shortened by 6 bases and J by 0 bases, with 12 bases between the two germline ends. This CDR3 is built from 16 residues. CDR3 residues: CASRPFDSSGANVLTF. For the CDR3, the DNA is TGTGCCAGCAGACCTTTTGACAGCTCTGGGGCCAACGTCCTGACTTTC.

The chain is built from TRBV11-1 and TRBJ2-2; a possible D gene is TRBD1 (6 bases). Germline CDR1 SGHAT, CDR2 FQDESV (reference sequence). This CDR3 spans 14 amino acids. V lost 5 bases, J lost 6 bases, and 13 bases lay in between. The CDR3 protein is CASSLRQAAGELFF. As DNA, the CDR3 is TGTGCCAGCAGCCTTCGACAGGCCGCCGGGGAGCTGTTTTTT.

CDR3 amino acids: CASTPSGRDTQYF. The CDR3 coding sequence is TGTGCCAGTACCCCTAGCGGGCGGGATACGCAGTATTTT. V is TRBV19 and J is TRBJ2-3; 8 positions match TRBD2. Per germline, CDR1 LNHDA and CDR2 SQIVND (reference sequence). The CDR3 sequence is 13 residues long. Trimming took 7 bases from V and 6 from J; bases not matched to a gene: 6.

DNA of the CDR3: TGCGCCAGCAAAGACTACAGGGTTTCCTACAATGAGCAGTTCTTC. This encodes CASKDYRVSYNEQFF. The chain recombines TRBV5-1 with TRBJ2-1; D perhaps matches TRBD1 (6 bases). There are 15 residues in the CDR3. V was clipped by 6 bases and J by 1 base, with 14 bases between them. The germline gives CDR1 SGHRS, CDR2 YFSETQ.

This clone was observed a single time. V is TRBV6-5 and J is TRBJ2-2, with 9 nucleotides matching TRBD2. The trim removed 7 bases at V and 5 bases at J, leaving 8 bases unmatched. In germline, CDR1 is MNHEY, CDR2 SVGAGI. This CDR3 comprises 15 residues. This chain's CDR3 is CASTLLAGYTGELFF. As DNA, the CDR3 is TGTGCCAGCACCCTTCTAGCGGGGTATACCGGGGAGCTGTTTTTT.